One and the same sample provided the 31 T cell receptor beta chains below, sequenced in a study of blood T cell repertoires in COVID-19. Assay used: immunoSEQ multiplex PCR; TCRdb lists only in-frame clones, some missing. The repertoire has some 61,000 clones, 86% of them found once; the top ten carry about 8.1%. The material sequenced was peripheral blood. Receptors were obtained from a man between 25 and 39 years old with acute or convalescent COVID-19.

The CDR3 spells CASSHTLGIRNEKLFF. In nucleotides, the CDR3 is TGTGCCAGCAGCCACACCCTCGGTATCAGGAATGAAAAACTGTTTTTT. The chain combines TRBV7-9 with TRBJ1-4; no reliable D call. CDR3 size: 16 residues. Germline V lookup: CDR1 SEHNR, CDR2 FQNEAQ (reference sequence). Trimming removed 5 bases at V and 5 bases at J, with 18 bases between. Full variable domain (missing parts from reference TRBV7-9 and TRBJ1-4): DTGVSQNPRHKITKRGQNVTFRCDPISEHNRLYWYRQTLGQGPEFLTYFQNEAQLEKSRLLSDRFSAERPKGSFSTLEIQRTEQGDSAMYLCASSHTLGIRNEKLFFGSGTQLSVL.

The chain has TRBV4-1 and TRBJ1-5; D unclear. The CDR3 runs to 13 residues. The V gene's germline CDR1 is MGHRA and CDR2 YSYEKL. The V gene lost 2 bases and the J gene lost 6 bases, with 8 bases spanning the gap. The CDR3 region is CASSQSLRQPQHF. The CDR3 region has the DNA TGCGCCAGCAGCCAATCCCTACGTCAGCCCCAGCATTTT.

V gene TRBV6-5 combines with J gene TRBJ2-3; TRBD2 matches 10 bases. Germline assignment: CDR1 MNHEY and CDR2 SVGAGI. There are 15 residues in the CDR3. With 6 bases clipped from V and 2 bases from J, the junction kept 5 bases outside the gene matches. Here the CDR3 reads CASRRLAGFTDTQYF. The CDR3 bases are TGTGCCAGCAGAAGACTAGCGGGTTTCACAGATACGCAGTATTTT.

This clone was found once. V gene TRBV7-2 combines with J gene TRBJ1-6; 9 bases fit TRBD1. Germline V gene data show CDR1 as SGHTA and CDR2 as FQGNSA. With 5 bases clipped from V and 8 bases from J, the junction kept 7 bases outside the gene matches. This CDR3 comprises 15 residues. DNA for the CDR3: TGTGCCAGCAGCCCCGACAGGGGGAACTATTCACCCCTCCACTTT. It translates to CASSPDRGNYSPLHF. The full variable domain, in which reference TRBV7-2 and TRBJ1-6 provide the parts outside the CDR3, is GAGVSQSPSNKVTEKGKDVELRCDPISGHTALYWYRQSLGQGLEFLIYFQGNSAPDKSGLPSDRFSAERTGGSVSTLTIQRTQQEDSAVYLCASSPDRGNYSPLHFGNGTRLTVT.

For this clone: The same CDR3 arises from other DNA sequences in this sample as well. V gene TRBV7-9 combines with J gene TRBJ2-2; a possible D gene is TRBD2 (5 bases). This CDR3 has 15 amino acids. V dropped 5 bases and J dropped 5 bases, with 15 bases sitting between them. Germline lookup yields CDR1 SEHNR and CDR2 FQNEAQ (reference sequence). DNA of the CDR3: TGTGCCAGCAGCCTGAGCGGAAGAGGGACCGGGGAGCTGTTTTTT. As protein: CASSLSGRGTGELFF. Using reference TRBV7-9 and TRBJ2-2 for the parts outside the CDR3, the full variable domain is DTGVSQNPRHKITKRGQNVTFRCDPISEHNRLYWYRQTLGQGPEFLTYFQNEAQLEKSRLLSDRFSAERPKGSFSTLEIQRTEQGDSAMYLCASSLSGRGTGELFFGEGSRLTVL.

The chain's CDR3 is CASSYGASGSDEQFF. The CDR3, as DNA: TGTGCCAGCAGTTACGGGGCTAGCGGGAGCGATGAGCAGTTCTTC. V and J are TRBV6-5 and TRBJ2-1, with 10 bases that match TRBD2. The CDR3 is made up of 15 amino acids. With V trimmed by 2 bases and J by 8 bases, 6 bases remained unmatched. The germline CDR1 and CDR2 sequences are MNHEY and SVGAGI.

This chain connects TRBV27 to TRBJ2-1; 7 bases match TRBD1. J was trimmed by 7 bases and V by 5 bases; bases with no gene match: 2. The V gene's germline CDR1 is MNHEY and CDR2 SMNVEV (reference sequence). This CDR3 has 12 amino acids. This CDR3 reads CASSRTGNEQFF. CDR3 nucleotides: TGTGCCAGCAGTCGGACAGGTAATGAGCAGTTCTTC.

This clone has only a few counts. This chain links TRBV19 with TRBJ2-7; TRBD2 agrees at 12 bases. V shed 6 bases and J 0 bases; nucleotides not matched to a gene: 0. This CDR3 has 14 residues. Per germline, CDR1 LNHDA and CDR2 SQIVND (reference sequence). In DNA form, the CDR3 reads TGTGCCAGTAGGACTAGCGGGAGCTCCTACGAGCAGTACTTC. Translation gives CASRTSGSSYEQYF.

The chain links TRBV11-2 to TRBJ2-7; 12 bases map to TRBD1. The length of the CDR3 is 17 residues. Trimming removed 3 bases from V and 0 bases from J; junction bases left unmatched: 6. Germline lookup yields CDR1 SGHAT and CDR2 FQNNGV. The CDR3 region is CASSLGTGGASSYEQYF. For the CDR3, the DNA is TGTGCCAGCAGCTTGGGGACAGGGGGCGCAAGCTCCTACGAGCAGTACTTC.

V usage is TRBV7-3 and J usage is TRBJ1-5; D remains ambiguous. CDR1 is SGHTA, CDR2 FQGTGA, per germline. The V gene lost 6 bases and the J gene lost 3 bases, with 3 bases spanning the gap. The CDR3 spans 11 residues. The CDR3 bases are TGTGCCAGCAGGTACAATCAGCCCCAGCATTTT. Its protein is CASRYNQPQHF.

J is TRBJ2-1 and V is TRBV11-2, with TRBD2 identical over 11 bases. Looked up from germline, CDR1 is SGHAT and CDR2 is FQNNGV. Trimming removed 6 bases from V and 7 bases from J; junction bases left unmatched: 8. The CDR3 is 15 residues long. CDR3 bases: TGTGCCAGCAGGGCCACTAGCGGGAGTGGAAATGAGCAGTTCTTC. Its translation is CASRATSGSGNEQFF.

This clone was observed a handful of times. This chain connects TRBV2 to TRBJ2-3; 10 nucleotides line up with TRBD1. Germline V gives CDR1 SNHLY, CDR2 FYNNEI. The CDR3 consists of 16 residues. V dropped 8 bases and J dropped 4; count of bases not matched to a gene: 12. The CDR3, as DNA: TGTGCCAGCTATACTCCCGGGACAGGGGAAGCAGATACGCAGTATTTT. It codes for CASYTPGTGEADTQYF. Looking up the rest from reference TRBV2 and TRBJ2-3 gives the full variable domain: EPEVTQTPSHQVTQMGQEVILRCVPISNHLYFYWYRQILGQKVEFLVSFYNNEISEKSEIFDDQFSVERPDGSNFTLKIRSTKLEDSAMYFCASYTPGTGEADTQYFGPGTRLTVL.

The rearrangement uses TRBV5-8 and TRBJ2-1; the D gene is possibly TRBD2 (5 bases). Germline V gene sequence: CDR1 SGHTS, CDR2 YDEGEE. The CDR3 runs to 15 residues. Trimming removed 7 bases from V and 0 bases from J, with 14 bases in between. The CDR3 coding sequence is TGTGCCAGCCTCAGGACGGGGAGCTCCTACAATGAGCAGTTCTTC. Translating gives CASLRTGSSYNEQFF. Using reference TRBV5-8 and TRBJ2-1 for the parts outside the CDR3, the full variable domain is EAGVTQSPTHLIKTRGQQATLRCSPISGHTSVYWYQQALGLGLQFLLWYDEGEERNRGNFPPRFSGRQFPNYSSELNVNALELEDSALYLCASLRTGSSYNEQFFGPGTRLTVL.

The chain joins TRBV6-2 or TRBV6-3 to TRBJ2-3; 7 bases are shared with TRBD1. The J segment lost 5 bases and the V segment lost 3 bases, leaving 2 bases of the junction unmatched. The CDR3 consists of 13 residues. Germline CDR1 and CDR2: MNHEY and SVGEGT. The CDR3 spells CASSYDRVDTQYF. CDR3 nucleotides: TGTGCCAGCAGTTATGACAGGGTAGATACGCAGTATTTT.

This clone was counted a few times. The chain recombines TRBV5-1 with TRBJ2-2; 9 bases map to TRBD2. The ends lost 0 bases at V and 5 bases at J; junction bases unmatched: 8. This CDR3 has 17 residues. The V gene's germline CDR1 is SGHRS and CDR2 YFSETQ. The CDR3 reads CASSLAPGLAGTGELFF. The CDR3 DNA follows: TGCGCCAGCAGCTTGGCTCCGGGACTAGCAGGAACCGGGGAGCTGTTTTTT. Filled out from reference TRBV5-1 and TRBJ2-2, the complete variable domain reads KAGVTQTPRYLIKTRGQQVTLSCSPISGHRSVSWYQQTPGQGLQFLFEYFSETQRNKGNFPGRFSGRQFSNSRSEMNVSTLELGDSALYLCASSLAPGLAGTGELFFGEGSRLTVL.

The chain combines TRBV7-2 with TRBJ1-2, with 12 bases lining up with TRBD1. This CDR3 is 16 amino acids long. V was clipped by 1 base and J by 2 bases; unmatched bases: 2. Germline V gives CDR1 SGHTA, CDR2 FQGNSA. This CDR3 is CASSLGGQGANYGYTF. The CDR3 DNA sequence: TGTGCCAGCAGCTTAGGGGGACAGGGGGCAAACTATGGCTACACCTTC.

The chain uses TRBV29-1 and TRBJ2-3; D is possibly TRBD1 (6 bases). CDR1 is SQVTM, CDR2 ANQGSEA, per germline. The CDR3 has 18 residues. The V and J ends lost 0 bases and 1 base respectively, with 20 bases between them. This chain's CDR3 is CSVEDPQGWVGGTDTQYF. In DNA, the CDR3 is TGCAGCGTTGAAGACCCCCAGGGGTGGGTCGGCGGCACAGATACGCAGTATTTT.

The chain joins TRBV28 to TRBJ1-5, with 7 bases fitting TRBD1. Germline CDR1 MDHEN, CDR2 SYDVKM. The CDR3 has 15 residues. Trimming at V came to 3 bases and at J to 4 bases, leaving 6 bases not matched to a gene. Here the CDR3 DNA reads TGTGCCAGCAGTTTTAAGGGGGCCTATAATCAGCCCCAGCATTTT. Translated, it gives CASSFKGAYNQPQHF.

The chain links TRBV7-3 to TRBJ2-1, with a tentative D call TRBD2 (5 bases). Trimming removed 7 bases at V and 6 bases at J, with 13 bases between. CDR1 is SGHTA, CDR2 FQGTGA, per germline. CDR3 length equals 13 residues. In nucleotides, the CDR3 is TGTGCCAGCACCTCGGCGAGCGGCAATGAGCAGTTCTTC. It is translated as CASTSASGNEQFF.

The chain links TRBV5-5 to TRBJ2-1; tentatively, D is TRBD1 (6 bases). V lost 0 bases and J lost 10, with 11 bases in between. Germline V gene sequence: CDR1 SGHKS, CDR2 YYEKEE (reference sequence). The CDR3 loop spans 13 amino acids. CDR3 loop: CASSLARGEEQFF. The CDR3 DNA is TGTGCCAGCAGCTTGGCCAGGGGTGAGGAGCAGTTCTTC.

V is TRBV5-1 and J is TRBJ2-7; 7 nucleotides line up with TRBD1. Looked up from germline, CDR1 is SGHRS and CDR2 is YFSETQ. The CDR3 is 16 residues long. J lost 0 bases, V lost 4 bases, and 10 bases had no gene match. The DNA for the CDR3 is TGCGCCAGCAGCCACACCCGGGACAGAAGCTCCTACGAGCAGTACTTC. Translation: CASSHTRDRSSYEQYF.

The chain employs TRBV3-1 (or the pseudogene TRBV3-2) and TRBJ2-4; a possible D gene is TRBD1 (5 bases). CDR3 length: 17 amino acids. The germline V and J ends were trimmed by 4 bases and 0 bases, with 16 bases remaining between them. Germline V gene sequence: CDR1 LGHDT, CDR2 YNNKEL (reference sequence). The CDR3: CASSLLGRSGAKNIQYF. CDR3 bases: TGTGCCAGCAGCCTCCTGGGGCGGTCGGGAGCCAAAAACATTCAGTACTTC.

The chain carries TRBV4-2 and TRBJ2-3; TRBD2 aligns across 9 bases. The germline V gene has CDR1 LGHNA and CDR2 YNFKEQ. CDR3 size: 16 residues. Trimming at V came to 2 bases and at J to 4 bases, leaving 7 bases not matched to a gene. The CDR3 DNA sequence: TGTGCCAGCAGCCAAAAAGCGGGAGGAAAGGCAGATACGCAGTATTTT. As protein: CASSQKAGGKADTQYF.

The V and J genes are TRBV4-3 and TRBJ2-7, with 7 bases aligning to TRBD2. CDR3 size: 15 residues. The germline gives CDR1 LGHNA, CDR2 YSLEER. The trim removed 3 bases at V and 3 bases at J, leaving 8 bases unmatched. The CDR3 bases are TGCGCCAGCAGCCAGGGGAGGGGAGGGGACTACGAGCAGTACTTC. Its translation: CASSQGRGGDYEQYF.

The chain has TRBV30 and TRBJ1-6, with TRBD1 matching over 7 bases. Germline-derived CDR1 and CDR2 are GTSNPN and SVGIG (reference sequence). With V trimmed by 1 base and J by 9 bases, 6 bases remained unmatched. This CDR3 region has 14 residues. Written as DNA, the CDR3 is TGTGCCTGGAGTGCGACAGGGCCTCGTTCACCCCTCCACTTT. This translates into CAWSATGPRSPLHF. The full variable domain, rest sourced from reference TRBV30 and TRBJ1-6, is SQTIHQWPATLVQPVGSPLSLECTVEGTSNPNLYWYRQAAGRGLQLLFYSVGIGQISSEVPQNLSASRPQDRQFILSSKKLLLSDSGFYLCAWSATGPRSPLHFGNGTRLTVT.

This clone was seen a handful of times. The rearrangement uses TRBV30 and TRBJ1-3, with unresolved D. Trimming removed 0 bases from V and 0 bases from J, with 3 bases in between. Germline V gene data show CDR1 as GTSNPN and CDR2 as SVGIG (reference sequence). CDR3 length: 13 residues. CDR3 protein: CAWSVASGNTIYF. The DNA for the CDR3 is TGTGCCTGGAGTGTAGCCTCTGGAAACACCATATATTTT.

The rearrangement uses TRBV4-2 and TRBJ1-5, with 10 positions matching TRBD1. CDR1 and CDR2 from the germline V gene are LGHNA and YNFKEQ. This CDR3 is 19 amino acids long. V dropped 2 bases and J dropped 0; count of bases not matched to a gene: 10. The CDR3 nucleotides are TGTGCCAGCAGCCAAAATTTAGGACAGGGGGAGTATAGCAATCAGCCCCAGCATTTT. Its translation is CASSQNLGQGEYSNQPQHF.

The chain is built from TRBV28 and TRBJ2-3; 10 bases align to TRBD2. The germline V gene encodes CDR1 MDHEN and CDR2 SYDVKM. V lost 6 bases to trimming and J lost 1 base; unmatched junction nucleotides: 4. The length of the CDR3 is 15 residues. CDR3: CASSLGTSGTDTQYF. In DNA form, the CDR3 reads TGTGCCAGCAGCCTCGGGACTAGCGGCACAGATACGCAGTATTTT.

The V call is TRBV9, the J call TRBJ2-6, with D perhaps matching TRBD2 (5 bases). The germline CDR1 and CDR2 sequences are SGDLS and YYNGEE. V lost 4 bases and J 0 bases, leaving 8 bases between the germline ends. CDR3 length equals 15 residues. The chain's CDR3 is CASSSRGSGANVLTF. In DNA, the CDR3 is TGTGCCAGCAGCTCCCGGGGCTCTGGGGCCAACGTCCTGACTTTC. The entire variable domain, with the rest obtained from reference TRBV9 and TRBJ2-6, is as follows: DSGVTQTPKHLITATGQRVTLRCSPRSGDLSVYWYQQSLDQGLQFLIQYYNGEERAKGNILERFSAQQFPDLHSELNLSSLELGDSALYFCASSSRGSGANVLTFGAGSRLTVL.

The J gene is TRBJ2-7, the V gene TRBV7-9; D remains unclear. The CDR3 consists of 12 residues. Germline loops: CDR1 SEHNR, CDR2 FQNEAQ (reference sequence). V was clipped by 5 bases and J by 0 bases, with 5 bases between them. This CDR3 reads CASSQVSYEQYF. The CDR3 DNA sequence: TGTGCCAGCAGCCAGGTCTCCTACGAGCAGTACTTC.

The sample holds one count of this clone. The J gene is TRBJ1-4, the V gene TRBV30, with 7 nucleotides matching TRBD1. After removal of 5 bases from V and 7 bases from J, the junction contained 7 bases not matched to a gene. The CDR3 extends over 13 amino acids. Looked up from germline, CDR1 is GTSNPN and CDR2 is SVGIG (reference sequence). The CDR3 nucleotides are TGTGCCTGGGGGACAGCTCCTTTTGAAAAACTGTTTTTT. This translates into CAWGTAPFEKLFF. The full variable domain, its missing parts supplied by reference TRBV30 and TRBJ1-4, is SQTIHQWPATLVQPVGSPLSLECTVEGTSNPNLYWYRQAAGRGLQLLFYSVGIGQISSEVPQNLSASRPQDRQFILSSKKLLLSDSGFYLCAWGTAPFEKLFFGSGTQLSVL.